Given below is one T cell receptor (beta chain) in context. Its specificity is not known. At one end the junction does not follow the germline gene, possibly because of a read error. The data derive from a study of CD8+CD57+ T cells in acquired aplastic anemia. The overall study: Sorted CD4+ plus CD8+ cells gave DNA averaging about 3 ug.

Genomic DNA acted as the template from which TCR beta VDJ combination and CDR3 sequence profiling were carried out. TCRdb re-analysed the reads in MiXCR, keeping a single row per CDR3 protein. Found here are about 200,000 distinct CDR3 sequences, about 60% of them singletons; the top ten hold roughly 53%. The study, taken as a whole, reports: Controls did not differ significantly from patients in CD8+ Simpson's diversity. Between patients and controls, about 30 CD8+ CDR3 sequences were found in common.

Flow cytometry had shown expanded CD8+CD57+ cells in the patients chosen for sequencing. Germline V CDR1 and CDR2: SNHLY, FYNNEI. This CDR3 region has 16 residues. This sequence originates from a human donor with aplastic anemia. What was sequenced was sorted CD4+, CD8+, or CD8+CD57+ T cells (not recorded which) from PBMCs. V and J are TRBV2 and TRBJ1-1; TRBD1 matches 9 bases. CDR3 region: CASKDPGQGLNTEAFF. As DNA, the CDR3 is TGTGCCAGCAAGGATCCGGGACAGGGCTTGAACACTGAAGCTTTCTTC.